This T cell receptor beta chain appears in the sequencing data of a study of cytomegalovirus exposure and HLA in healthy donors. The overall study: The use of the same platform for the roughly 110 validation repertoires and the roughly 700 first-cohort repertoires was reported by a later analysis.

There are a few counts of this clone. Its antigen remains unknown. Profiled with immunoSEQ multiplex PCR; TCRdb holds only in-frame clones, not every one. This sample yields 150,000 to 200,000 clones, of which roughly four fifths are seen a single time; 2.5% to 3% belongs to the top ten. Germline V gene data show CDR1 as MNHEY and CDR2 as SVGAGI. V lost 6 bases to trimming and J lost 2 bases, with 14 bases between them. This CDR3 comprises 14 residues. General study results and limits: Associated with cytomegalovirus, according to the listing, were approximately 160 TCR beta chains. There were some public TCRs occurring in many donors, but most TCR sequences were rare.

The TCR was taken from a woman aged 18 to 35 in good health and CMV-seropositive. The specimen was PBMCs. J is TRBJ2-7 and V is TRBV6-5, with D tentatively TRBD1 (5 bases). CDR3 region: CASSFGDRAYEQYF. The CDR3 coding sequence is TGTGCCAGCAGCTTCGGAGACAGAGCCTACGAGCAGTACTTC.